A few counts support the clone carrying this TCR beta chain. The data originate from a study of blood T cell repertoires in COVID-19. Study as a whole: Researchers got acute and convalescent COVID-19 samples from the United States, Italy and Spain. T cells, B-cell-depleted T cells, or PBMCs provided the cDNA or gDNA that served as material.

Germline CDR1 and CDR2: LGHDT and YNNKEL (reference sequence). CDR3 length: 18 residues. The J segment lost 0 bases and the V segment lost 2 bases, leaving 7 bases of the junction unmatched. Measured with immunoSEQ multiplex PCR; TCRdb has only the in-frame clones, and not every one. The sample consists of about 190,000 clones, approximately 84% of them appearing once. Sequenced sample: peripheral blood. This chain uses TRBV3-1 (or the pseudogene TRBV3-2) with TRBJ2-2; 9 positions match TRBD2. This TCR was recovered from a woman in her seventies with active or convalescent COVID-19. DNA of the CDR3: TGTGCCAGCAGCCAATCGGGACAGCGGGGGGCGAACACCGGGGAGCTGTTTTTT. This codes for CASSQSGQRGANTGELFF.